Below are 14 T cell receptor beta chains sequenced from a single sample in a study of monozygotic twins with inflammatory bowel disease. TCRdb re-called the 5' RACE reads, yielding one record per CDR3 amino acid sequence without DNA. The sample table includes approximately 300,000 distinct CDR3 sequences. Sequencing input: blood. Receptor source: a human donor with ulcerative colitis or Crohn's disease, or a healthy co-twin of an affected twin (not recorded which).

V gene TRBV20-1 combines with J gene TRBJ2-5; TCRdb proposes TRBD1, but this gene call is untestable without DNA. The CDR3 spans 15 residues. The germline V gene encodes CDR1 DFQATT and CDR2 SNEGSKA (reference sequence). The CDR3 sequence is CSAPPGRGYQETQYF.

V gene TRBV9 combines with J gene TRBJ1-2. The CDR3 is 12 amino acids. CDR1 is SGDLS and CDR2 is YYNGEE in the germline V gene. This CDR3 reads CASSISSYGYTF.

This sequence joins TRBV11-2 and TRBJ2-1. The CDR3 is 12 amino acids. Germline CDR1 SGHAT, CDR2 FQNNGV. CDR3 region: CASGVRYNEQFF.

V is TRBV5-6 and J is TRBJ2-5. The CDR3 has 13 residues. From germline, CDR1 is SGHDT and CDR2 YYEEEE. The CDR3 loop reads CASSRGNQETQYF.

This chain uses TRBV6-2 or TRBV6-3 with TRBJ2-3. Germline values: CDR1 MNHEY, CDR2 SVGEGT. This CDR3 is 14 amino acids long. CDR3 loop: CAAAIGLVADTQYF.

The CDR3 sequence: CASSLHRGTNTGELFF. The rearrangement links TRBV5-1 to TRBJ2-2. The CDR3 sequence is 16 residues long. The germline V gene encodes CDR1 SGHRS and CDR2 YFSETQ.

This chain joins TRBV18 and TRBJ1-5; TCRdb's D call of TRBD1 is untestable without DNA. The germline CDR1 and CDR2 sequences are KGHSH and LQKENI. CDR3 length: 18 amino acids. The CDR3 sequence: CASSPVGGPAGSNQPQHF.

This sequence joins TRBV20-1 and TRBJ1-1; TCRdb calls TRBD1, which cannot be checked without DNA. The CDR3 is made up of 16 amino acids. Per germline, CDR1 DFQATT and CDR2 SNEGSKA (reference sequence). The CDR3 sequence is CSARGPGGARNTEAFF.

The gene calls are TRBV7-9 and TRBJ2-7; TCRdb lists TRBD1, though no DNA is available to test this call. CDR1 and CDR2 from the germline V gene are SEHNR and FQNEAQ (reference sequence). The CDR3 has 12 residues. The CDR3 sequence is CASSSGRGEQYF.

The V gene is TRBV3-1, the J gene TRBJ2-7; TCRdb designates TRBD2, a call that cannot be tested without DNA. CDR3 length: 14 residues. In germline, CDR1 is LGHDT, CDR2 YNNKEL (reference sequence). CDR3 loop: CASSHYGSNYEQYF.

CDR3 sequence: CASSPTLKPGQGPYSNQPQHF. This chain joins TRBV3-1 and TRBJ1-5; TCRdb reports TRBD1, a call that lacks DNA to check it against. The CDR3 is 21 amino acids. The germline CDR1 and CDR2 sequences are LGHDT and YNNKEL (reference sequence).

This sequence joins TRBV5-6 and TRBJ2-3; TCRdb returns TRBD2, unconfirmable since there is no DNA. CDR1 SGHDT and CDR2 YYEEEE come from the germline V gene. This CDR3 has 15 amino acids. The CDR3 loop reads CASRDAGGSTDTQYF. The full variable domain, rest sourced from reference TRBV5-6 and TRBJ2-3, is DAGVTQSPTHLIKTRGQQVTLRCSPKSGHDTVSWYQQALGQGPQFIFQYYEEEERQRGNFPDRFSGHQFPNYSSELNVNALLLGDSALYLCASRDAGGSTDTQYFGPGTRLTVL.

This chain uses TRBV11-3 with TRBJ2-1. Germline V gene data show CDR1 as SGHNT and CDR2 as YENEEA. This CDR3 is 16 amino acids long. The CDR3 here is CASSLGGTRSYNEQFF.

The J gene is TRBJ2-1, the V gene TRBV20-1; TCRdb reports TRBD2, a call that lacks DNA to check it against. Germline loops: CDR1 DFQATT, CDR2 SNEGSKA (reference sequence). This CDR3 spans 15 amino acids. CDR3 protein: CSVGTGTRIYNEQFF.